This is a list of T cell receptor beta chains from one sample in a study of T cell changes during pregnancy in multiple sclerosis. Libraries were prepared by immunoSEQ multiplex PCR; TCRdb keeps only in-frame clonotypes and omits some of them. The profile shows 55,000 or so clones, about nine tenths of them singletons. The starting material was CD4+ T cells from peripheral blood mononuclear cells, obtained after pregnancy. All receptors come from a female donor in good health, enrolled as a control in a pregnancy study. The CDR3 runs from the conserved cysteine through the conserved F or W. The order of the fields is V gene, J gene, D gene, clone size, CDR3 length, CDR3 DNA, CDR3 protein. A D gene is named only where the DNA matches it firmly. Not all rows give a size; the values are once, few, many and, for expanded clones, a class.

V gene: TRBV15
J gene: TRBJ2-7
D gene: NA
clone size: once
CDR3 length: 15
CDR3 DNA: TGTGCCACCAGCAACTTAGGAGACCTTTCCTACGAGCAGTACTTC
CDR3 protein: CATSNLGDLSYEQYF

V gene: TRBV5-1
J gene: TRBJ1-6
D gene: NA
clone size: NA
CDR3 length: 17
CDR3 DNA: TGCGCCAGCAGCTTGGCCTTTCGGGGGGTCAATAATTCACCCCTCCACTTT
CDR3 protein: CASSLAFRGVNNSPLHF

V gene: TRBV19
J gene: TRBJ2-7
D gene: NA
clone size: NA
CDR3 length: 14
CDR3 DNA: TGTGCCAGTAGTATTTCGCGGACAGCCTACGAGCAGTACTTC
CDR3 protein: CASSISRTAYEQYF

V gene: TRBV7-3
J gene: TRBJ2-1
D gene: TRBD2
clone size: NA
CDR3 length: 15
CDR3 DNA: TGTGCCAGCAGCTTATTCCTAGCGGGGGGGCATGAGCAGTTCTTC
CDR3 protein: CASSLFLAGGHEQFF

V gene: TRBV9
J gene: TRBJ2-5
D gene: TRBD1
clone size: once
CDR3 length: 14
CDR3 DNA: TGTGCCAGCAGCTTGACGGGACAGGGAGGGACCCAGTACTTC
CDR3 protein: CASSLTGQGGTQYF

V gene: TRBV20-1
J gene: TRBJ1-2
D gene: NA
clone size: NA
CDR3 length: 10
CDR3 DNA: TGCAGTGCTAACTTTTATGGCTACACCTTC
CDR3 protein: CSANFYGYTF

V gene: TRBV7-9
J gene: TRBJ1-4
D gene: NA
clone size: NA
CDR3 length: 15
CDR3 DNA: TGTGCCAGCAGCTTAGTATTCAGTTTGGATGAAAAACTGTTTTTT
CDR3 protein: CASSLVFSLDEKLFF

V gene: TRBV7-3
J gene: TRBJ2-1
D gene: TRBD2
clone size: NA
CDR3 length: 13
CDR3 DNA: TGTGCCAGCAGCCGGGGGGGTAACAATGAGCAGTTCTTC
CDR3 protein: CASSRGGNNEQFF

V gene: TRBV6-5
J gene: TRBJ1-2
D gene: NA
clone size: NA
CDR3 length: 14
CDR3 DNA: TGTGCCAGCAGCAGAGAAGGGGTTCTAGATGGCTACACCTTC
CDR3 protein: CASSREGVLDGYTF

V gene: TRBV6-6
J gene: TRBJ1-1
D gene: NA
clone size: NA
CDR3 length: 13
CDR3 DNA: TGTGCCAGCAAAGGGGGGGGGAGAACTGAAGCTTTCTTT
CDR3 protein: CASKGGGRTEAFF

V gene: TRBV5-6
J gene: TRBJ2-2
D gene: TRBD2
clone size: NA
CDR3 length: 16
CDR3 DNA: TGTGCCAGCAGCTTCCCCTCTAGCGGGGGGACCGGGGAGCTGTTTTTT
CDR3 protein: CASSFPSSGGTGELFF

V gene: TRBV7-2
J gene: TRBJ1-1
D gene: NA
clone size: once
CDR3 length: 13
CDR3 DNA: TGTGCCAGCAGCCCTCCCGTTTCCACTGAAGCTTTCTTT
CDR3 protein: CASSPPVSTEAFF

V gene: TRBV28
J gene: TRBJ1-2
D gene: TRBD1
clone size: NA
CDR3 length: 14
CDR3 DNA: TGTGCCAGCAGGGGACCGGGACAGGGGGCGGGCTACACCTTC
CDR3 protein: CASRGPGQGAGYTF

V gene: TRBV11-3
J gene: TRBJ2-1
D gene: TRBD1
clone size: once
CDR3 length: 14
CDR3 DNA: TGTGCCAGCAGCCGAGGGACAGGGGACAATGAGCAGTTCTTC
CDR3 protein: CASSRGTGDNEQFF

V gene: TRBV4-3
J gene: TRBJ2-5
D gene: TRBD2
clone size: NA
CDR3 length: 17
CDR3 DNA: TGCGCCAGCAGCCAACCCCCCCTAGCGGGGCCTGGTTTGGCCCAGTACTTC
CDR3 protein: CASSQPPLAGPGLAQYF

V gene: TRBV29-1
J gene: TRBJ1-1
D gene: NA
clone size: NA
CDR3 length: 11
CDR3 DNA: TGCAGCGTTGGATCGGTCACTGAAGCTTTCTTT
CDR3 protein: CSVGSVTEAFF

V gene: TRBV29-1
J gene: TRBJ1-1
D gene: TRBD1
clone size: NA
CDR3 length: 13
CDR3 DNA: TGCAGCGTCCACAGGGGGCGGAACACTGAAGCTTTCTTT
CDR3 protein: CSVHRGRNTEAFF

V gene: TRBV21-1
J gene: TRBJ1-2
D gene: NA
clone size: NA
CDR3 length: 13
CDR3 DNA: TGTGCCAGCAGCAAAGTAGCGAGCTATGGCTACACCTTC
CDR3 protein: CASSKVASYGYTF

V gene: TRBV7-7
J gene: TRBJ2-5
D gene: NA
clone size: once
CDR3 length: 13
CDR3 DNA: TGTGCCCGGGCAGGGTGGTACCAAGAGACCCAGTACTTC
CDR3 protein: CARAGWYQETQYF

V gene: TRBV7-2
J gene: TRBJ1-2
D gene: NA
clone size: NA
CDR3 length: 17
CDR3 DNA: TGTGCCAGCAGTTTAGGCCCAGCAGGAATAGCGGACTATGGCTACACCTTC
CDR3 protein: CASSLGPAGIADYGYTF

V gene: TRBV2
J gene: TRBJ2-7
D gene: NA
clone size: NA
CDR3 length: 14
CDR3 DNA: TGTGCCAGCAGGCCGACAGTCGCCGGGTACGAGCAGTACTTC
CDR3 protein: CASRPTVAGYEQYF

V gene: TRBV28
J gene: TRBJ2-1
D gene: TRBD1
clone size: NA
CDR3 length: 16
CDR3 DNA: TGTGCCAGCAGGCCAAAGGGACAGCCCTCCTACAATGAGCAGTTCTTC
CDR3 protein: CASRPKGQPSYNEQFF

V gene: TRBV7-7
J gene: TRBJ2-6
D gene: NA
clone size: NA
CDR3 length: 14
CDR3 DNA: TGTGCCGTCTTCCAGGGGACTGGGGCCAACGTCCTGACTTTC
CDR3 protein: CAVFQGTGANVLTF

V gene: TRBV7-8
J gene: TRBJ1-5
D gene: TRBD1
clone size: NA
CDR3 length: 17
CDR3 DNA: TGTGCCAGCAGCCGAAGGGGGCCCCAATCGAGCAATCAGCCCCAGCATTTT
CDR3 protein: CASSRRGPQSSNQPQHF

V gene: TRBV5-1
J gene: TRBJ1-1
D gene: NA
clone size: NA
CDR3 length: 11
CDR3 DNA: TGCGCCAGCGGAGGGAACACTGAAGCTTTCTTT
CDR3 protein: CASGGNTEAFF

V gene: TRBV28
J gene: TRBJ1-5
D gene: TRBD1
clone size: NA
CDR3 length: 17
CDR3 DNA: TGTGCCAGCAGCCCGGACAGGGTGGGCTATAGCAATCAGCCCCAGCATTTT
CDR3 protein: CASSPDRVGYSNQPQHF

V gene: TRBV11-2
J gene: TRBJ2-7
D gene: NA
clone size: NA
CDR3 length: 13
CDR3 DNA: TGTGCCAGCAGCCCCCGCAGGGCGTACGAGCAGTACTTC
CDR3 protein: CASSPRRAYEQYF

V gene: TRBV10-2
J gene: TRBJ2-1
D gene: NA
clone size: NA
CDR3 length: 13
CDR3 DNA: TGCGCCAGCAGTGAGGTAGCCCCAAATGAGCAGTTCTTC
CDR3 protein: CASSEVAPNEQFF

V gene: TRBV5-1
J gene: TRBJ1-1
D gene: TRBD1
clone size: NA
CDR3 length: 16
CDR3 DNA: TGCGCCAGCAGCCCACTGGACAGGGGGTCGAACACTGAAGCTTTCTTT
CDR3 protein: CASSPLDRGSNTEAFF

V gene: TRBV4-2
J gene: TRBJ2-2
D gene: NA
clone size: NA
CDR3 length: 14
CDR3 DNA: TGTGCCAGCAGCCAAGCTAGGTTTGGCGGGGAGCTGTTTTTT
CDR3 protein: CASSQARFGGELFF

V gene: TRBV28
J gene: TRBJ1-5
D gene: NA
clone size: NA
CDR3 length: 16
CDR3 DNA: TGTGCCAGCAGCTTATGGGGGCATAGGGTGAAACAGCCCCAGCATTTT
CDR3 protein: CASSLWGHRVKQPQHF

V gene: TRBV2
J gene: TRBJ2-1
D gene: NA
clone size: NA
CDR3 length: 15
CDR3 DNA: TGTGCCGCCGGCCCGGGGGACCCCCCCTACAATGAGCAGTTCTTC
CDR3 protein: CAAGPGDPPYNEQFF

V gene: TRBV7-9
J gene: TRBJ2-7
D gene: NA
clone size: NA
CDR3 length: 15
CDR3 DNA: TGTGCCAGCAGCTCACTCACCCTCAACTCCTACGAGCAGTACTTC
CDR3 protein: CASSSLTLNSYEQYF

V gene: TRBV19
J gene: TRBJ1-6
D gene: NA
clone size: NA
CDR3 length: 17
CDR3 DNA: TGTGCCAGTAGGGGGGGGCCGGTGGAGTCGCACAGTTCACCCCTCCACTTT
CDR3 protein: CASRGGPVESHSSPLHF

V gene: TRBV7-2
J gene: TRBJ1-2
D gene: NA
clone size: NA
CDR3 length: 14
CDR3 DNA: TGTGCCAGCAGCCTAGGAGCAGGGAACTATGGCTACACCTTC
CDR3 protein: CASSLGAGNYGYTF

V gene: TRBV2
J gene: TRBJ2-5
D gene: TRBD2
clone size: NA
CDR3 length: 15
CDR3 DNA: TGTGCCAGCAGTTCATCCAGCGGGGGGAAAGAGACCCAGTACTTC
CDR3 protein: CASSSSSGGKETQYF

V gene: TRBV7-9
J gene: TRBJ1-4
D gene: NA
clone size: NA
CDR3 length: 12
CDR3 DNA: TGTGCCAGCAGCCTTATAAATGAAAAACTGTTTTTT
CDR3 protein: CASSLINEKLFF

V gene: TRBV18
J gene: TRBJ2-3
D gene: NA
clone size: NA
CDR3 length: 15
CDR3 DNA: TGTGCCAGCTCTCCGACAAGGGGGATAGCAGATACGCAGTATTTT
CDR3 protein: CASSPTRGIADTQYF

V gene: TRBV6-5
J gene: TRBJ1-2
D gene: NA
clone size: NA
CDR3 length: 13
CDR3 DNA: TGTGCCAGCAGCCCAGGGGTTGAATGGGGCTACACCTTC
CDR3 protein: CASSPGVEWGYTF

V gene: TRBV30
J gene: TRBJ1-4
D gene: NA
clone size: NA
CDR3 length: 13
CDR3 DNA: TGTGCCTGGAAGCCGGGACAAAATGAAAAACTGTTTTTT
CDR3 protein: CAWKPGQNEKLFF

V gene: TRBV7-2
J gene: TRBJ2-2
D gene: TRBD2
clone size: NA
CDR3 length: 19
CDR3 DNA: TGTGCCAGCAGCCTAATGCCGGGACTAGCGGGGACGAACACCGGGGAGCTGTTTTTT
CDR3 protein: CASSLMPGLAGTNTGELFF

V gene: TRBV6-1
J gene: TRBJ1-6
D gene: NA
clone size: NA
CDR3 length: 18
CDR3 DNA: TGTGCCAGCAGTGACCGGCTCAGGGCGAGCTCCTATAATTCACCCCTCCACTTT
CDR3 protein: CASSDRLRASSYNSPLHF

V gene: TRBV7-9
J gene: TRBJ2-7
D gene: TRBD1
clone size: NA
CDR3 length: 13
CDR3 DNA: TGTGCCAGCAGCCCTGGGACAGTCTACGAGCAGTACTTC
CDR3 protein: CASSPGTVYEQYF

V gene: TRBV9
J gene: TRBJ2-1
D gene: TRBD2
clone size: NA
CDR3 length: 14
CDR3 DNA: TGTGCCAGCAGCCTTAGCGGGGGCGGGAATGAGCAGTTCTTC
CDR3 protein: CASSLSGGGNEQFF

V gene: TRBV27
J gene: TRBJ1-6
D gene: TRBD1
clone size: NA
CDR3 length: 15
CDR3 DNA: TGTGCCAGCAGCTCGGCCGGGACAGGACATTCACCCCTCCACTTT
CDR3 protein: CASSSAGTGHSPLHF

V gene: TRBV4-3
J gene: TRBJ1-3
D gene: NA
clone size: NA
CDR3 length: 14
CDR3 DNA: TGCGCCAGCAGCCAAGACTCGGCTGGAAACACCATATATTTT
CDR3 protein: CASSQDSAGNTIYF

V gene: TRBV27
J gene: TRBJ2-7
D gene: TRBD1
clone size: NA
CDR3 length: 16
CDR3 DNA: TGTGCCAGCAGCTATGCCCCCGGACAGGGGTCCTACGAGCAGTACTTC
CDR3 protein: CASSYAPGQGSYEQYF

V gene: TRBV11-3
J gene: TRBJ2-1
D gene: TRBD1
clone size: NA
CDR3 length: 14
CDR3 DNA: TGTGCCAGCAGCCGACAGGGGGGGGACAATGAGCAGTTCTTC
CDR3 protein: CASSRQGGDNEQFF

V gene: TRBV7-8
J gene: TRBJ1-1
D gene: NA
clone size: NA
CDR3 length: 13
CDR3 DNA: TGTGCCAGCAGCCCCGGACAGTTCGAAGTGCCTTTCTTT
CDR3 protein: CASSPGQFEVPFF

V gene: TRBV7-6
J gene: TRBJ2-3
D gene: NA
clone size: NA
CDR3 length: 14
CDR3 DNA: TGTGCCAGCAGCTTAGCGGGGCAAACAGATACGCAGTATTTT
CDR3 protein: CASSLAGQTDTQYF